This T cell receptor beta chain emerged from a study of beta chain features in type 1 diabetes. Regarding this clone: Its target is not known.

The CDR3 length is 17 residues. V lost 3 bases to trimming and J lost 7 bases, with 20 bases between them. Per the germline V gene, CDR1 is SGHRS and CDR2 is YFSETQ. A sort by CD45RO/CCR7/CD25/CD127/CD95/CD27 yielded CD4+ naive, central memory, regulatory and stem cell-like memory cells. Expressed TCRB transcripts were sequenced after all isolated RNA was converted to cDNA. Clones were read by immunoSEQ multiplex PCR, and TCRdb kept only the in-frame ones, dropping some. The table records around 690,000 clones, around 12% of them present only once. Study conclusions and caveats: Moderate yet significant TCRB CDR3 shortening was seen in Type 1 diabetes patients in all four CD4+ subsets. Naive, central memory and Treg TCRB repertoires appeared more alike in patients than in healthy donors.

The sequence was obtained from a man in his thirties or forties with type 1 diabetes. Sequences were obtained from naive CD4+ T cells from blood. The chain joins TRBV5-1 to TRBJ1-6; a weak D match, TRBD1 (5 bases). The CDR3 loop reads CASSWGPTGVVNSPLHF. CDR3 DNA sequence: TGCGCCAGCAGCTGGGGCCCGACGGGAGTAGTGAATTCACCCCTCCACTTT.